Below are 3 T cell receptor beta chains sequenced from a single sample in a study of blood T cells in healthy people across ages. A sample-barcoded 5' primer and a J-beta primer mix were used in a second PCR of roughly 7 to 12 cycles. TCRdb passed the 5' RACE reads through MiXCR, listing each CDR3 protein once. The profile shows about 800,000 distinct CDR3 sequences, about 62% of them singletons. Sequenced sample: blood. The source is a man under 40 in good health.

This chain uses TRBV4-1 with TRBJ2-5, with 11 bases lining up with TRBD2. The CDR3 extends over 16 amino acids. Germline V gene lookup returns CDR1 MGHRA and CDR2 YSYEKL. The V and J ends lost 2 bases and 2 bases, in that order; junction bases with no gene match: 4. The chain's CDR3 is CASSQPLAGDQETQYF. The CDR3 coding sequence is TGCGCCAGCAGCCAACCACTAGCGGGAGATCAAGAGACCCAGTACTTC.

The count of this clonotype is one. V usage is TRBV20-1 and J usage is TRBJ2-5, with 8 bases aligning to TRBD2. The CDR3 is 12 amino acids. CDR1 DFQATT and CDR2 SNEGSKA come from the germline V gene (reference sequence). Trimming cost V 3 bases and J 11 bases; bases outside gene matches: 8. CDR3 loop: CSASMSGREQYF. The CDR3 bases are TGCAGTGCTAGTATGAGCGGGAGAGAGCAGTACTTC.

V is TRBV27 and J is TRBJ1-2; the D is unclear. Looked up from germline, CDR1 is MNHEY and CDR2 is SMNVEV (reference sequence). Trimming removed 7 bases at V and 6 bases at J, with 12 bases between. The CDR3 has 12 amino acids. DNA of the CDR3: TGTGCCAGCACTACCGGAATAAATGGCTACACCTTC. As protein: CASTTGINGYTF.